Shown below are 7 T cell receptor beta chains from a single sample sequenced in a study of sequential checkpoint blockade in melanoma. Clones were sequenced by immunoSEQ multiplex PCR, and TCRdb holds only the in-frame ones, with some missing. The data hold over 30,000 clones, with just under 85% observed a single time. Treatment defined: randomized to nivolumab then ipilimumab (arm A) or the reverse (arm B). Sequences were derived from CD8+ T cells sorted from blood (inferred from file names), sampled from a patient given nivolumab and ipilimumab in sequence. These receptors came from a human donor with melanoma.

The chain is built from TRBV28 and TRBJ1-1; the D is unclear. The V and J ends lost 5 bases and 3 bases respectively, with 16 bases between them. The CDR3 totals 15 residues. Germline loops: CDR1 MDHEN, CDR2 SYDVKM. The CDR3 DNA reads TGTGCCAGCAGTCCACCTTTGAGCTTTTACACTGAAGCTTTCTTT. It is translated as CASSPPLSFYTEAFF.

This clone was seen a few times. This chain links TRBV6-6 with TRBJ2-7; D unclear. The CDR3 spans 14 residues. With 0 bases removed from V and 1 base from J, the gap between germline ends came to 7 bases. Germline CDR1 reads MNHNY; CDR2 reads SVGAGI (reference sequence). The CDR3 is CASSYSAGSYEQYF. DNA for the CDR3: TGTGCCAGCAGTTACTCGGCAGGTTCCTACGAGCAGTACTTC.

V is TRBV5-1 and J is TRBJ2-1; D unresolved. The CDR3 totals 16 residues. CDR1 is SGHRS and CDR2 is YFSETQ in the germline V gene. V shed 2 bases and J shed 1 base, with 13 bases lying between them. This CDR3 reads CASSLEVWSSYNEQFF. CDR3 bases: TGCGCCAGCAGCTTAGAGGTGTGGAGTTCCTACAATGAGCAGTTCTTC. The full variable domain, with the rest looked up from reference TRBV5-1 and TRBJ2-1, is KAGVTQTPRYLIKTRGQQVTLSCSPISGHRSVSWYQQTPGQGLQFLFEYFSETQRNKGNFPGRFSGRQFSNSRSEMNVSTLELGDSALYLCASSLEVWSSYNEQFFGPGTRLTVL.

The chain is built from TRBV27 and TRBJ2-2, with D perhaps TRBD2 (5 bases). This CDR3 comprises 15 residues. V was pared by 8 bases and J by 1 base, with 14 bases between. The germline gives CDR1 MNHEY, CDR2 SMNVEV (reference sequence). The CDR3 region is CASRRYGENTGELFF. CDR3 coding DNA: TGTGCCAGCCGGCGGTACGGGGAGAACACCGGGGAGCTGTTTTTT.

This chain joins TRBV5-4 and TRBJ2-7, with 9 bases lining up with TRBD1. Losses at the gene ends were 4 bases for V and 9 bases for J; bases not matched to a gene: 8. This CDR3 has 13 amino acids. Germline CDR1 reads SGHNT; CDR2 reads YYREEE (reference sequence). The CDR3 nucleotides are TGTGCCAGCAGCCCAACAGGGGGCGAGTGGCAGTACTTC. Translating gives CASSPTGGEWQYF. The full variable domain, completed using reference TRBV5-4 and TRBJ2-7, is ETGVTQSPTHLIKTRGQQVTLRCSSQSGHNTVSWYQQALGQGPQFIFQYYREEENGRGNFPPRFSGLQFPNYSSELNVNALELDDSALYLCASSPTGGEWQYFGPGTRLTVT.

The chain joins TRBV5-4 to TRBJ1-2, with TRBD1 matching over 7 bases. This CDR3 contains 14 residues. J lost 0 bases, V lost 6 bases, and 5 bases had no gene match. Germline CDR1 reads SGHNT; CDR2 reads YYREEE (reference sequence). The CDR3 protein is CASTETGTNYGYTF. CDR3 in DNA: TGTGCCAGCACCGAGACAGGGACTAACTATGGCTACACCTTC.

The chain links TRBV27 to TRBJ2-7, with D possibly matching TRBD1 (6 bases). The germline CDR1 and CDR2 sequences are MNHEY and SMNVEV (reference sequence). V was cut by 2 bases and J by 5 bases, with 13 bases left in between. This CDR3 comprises 14 residues. The CDR3 nucleotides read TGTGCCAGCAGTTTAAGGCAGGGGTTTCACGAGCAGTACTTC. Translating gives CASSLRQGFHEQYF.